The 7 T cell receptor beta chains given below trace back to one sample, sequenced in a study of cytomegalovirus exposure and HLA in healthy donors. PCR amplification relied on 60 Vbeta primers (plus 13 Jbeta primers). The table came from immunoSEQ multiplex PCR; TCRdb's copy has only in-frame clones and leaves some out. The repertoire holds about 160,000 clones, with around 80% as singletons. The material sequenced was PBMCs. The receptors come from a male donor in good health and CMV-seropositive.

This sequence joins TRBV6-1 and TRBJ1-2; D is unresolved. Germline assignment: CDR1 MNHNS and CDR2 SASEGT. CDR3 size: 13 residues. V lost 7 bases to trimming and J lost 2 bases, with 11 bases between them. The CDR3 coding sequence is TGTGCCAGCACCCTGCAGGAAAACTATGGCTACACCTTC. Amino acid sequence: CASTLQENYGYTF.

This clone was seen a handful of times. J is TRBJ2-1 and V is TRBV30, with 9 nucleotides matching TRBD2. The CDR3 totals 14 residues. The V gene's germline CDR1 is GTSNPN and CDR2 SVGIG (reference sequence). V lost 1 base to trimming and J lost 12 bases; unmatched junction nucleotides: 10. The CDR3 loop is CAWSGLAGLMAQFF. For the CDR3, the DNA is TGTGCCTGGAGTGGGCTAGCGGGATTAATGGCGCAGTTCTTC.

The chain joins TRBV6-6 to TRBJ2-1, with a tentative D call TRBD1 (5 bases). The ends were cut back, 8 bases at V and 14 bases at J, with 7 bases in the middle. CDR3 length equals 8 residues. Germline assignment: CDR1 MNHNY and CDR2 SVGAGI (reference sequence). The CDR3 protein is CASGAEFF. The CDR3 DNA reads as TGTGCCAGCGGGGCAGAGTTCTTC.

The rearrangement uses TRBV15 and TRBJ2-1; D not resolved. Trimming took off 0 bases at V and 9 bases at J, with 18 bases between the two ends. Germline V lookup: CDR1 LNHNV, CDR2 YYDKDF (reference sequence). This CDR3 is built from 16 residues. CDR3 in amino acids: CATSRESLVSSGEQFF. The DNA of the CDR3 is TGTGCCACCAGCAGAGAATCTCTAGTTTCATCTGGTGAGCAGTTCTTC.

This chain connects TRBV6-5 to TRBJ1-2; the match to TRBD1 covers 8 bases. The trim removed 6 bases at V and 6 bases at J, leaving 3 bases unmatched. Germline CDR1 and CDR2: MNHEY and SVGAGI. This CDR3 has 12 amino acids. CDR3: CASRSTGDGYTF. CDR3 DNA sequence: TGTGCCAGCAGGTCGACAGGGGATGGCTACACCTTC.

V and J are TRBV5-5 and TRBJ2-1; 7 positions match TRBD2. The CDR3 loop spans 18 amino acids. CDR1 is SGHKS and CDR2 is YYEKEE in the germline V gene (reference sequence). V shed 3 bases, J shed 2 bases, and the junction held 14 bases outside the gene matches. CDR3 nucleotide sequence: TGTGCCAGCAGCTCGACGCCCAGCGGGACCAGAGCCTACAATGAGCAGTTCTTC. Encoded protein: CASSSTPSGTRAYNEQFF.

The chain has TRBV5-4 and TRBJ2-7; 13 bases map to TRBD2. CDR1 SGHNT and CDR2 YYREEE come from the germline V gene (reference sequence). CDR3 length: 15 residues. V gave up 5 bases and J gave up 1 base; unmatched junction bases: 3. The CDR3 DNA reads as TGTGCCAGCAGTGTGGGACTAGCGGGATCCTACGAGCAGTACTTC. Its protein product is CASSVGLAGSYEQYF.